This T cell receptor beta chain was sequenced in a study of cytomegalovirus exposure and HLA in healthy donors. For this clone: Its target is not known.

Study-wide results and limits: TRBV6-2, TRBV6-3 and other indistinguishable V segments were excluded. Sequence variants that were highly shared formed a cluster that was likely a sequencing artifact. Among TCR beta chains of equal frequency, HLA-associated ones were more clonally expanded in a later analysis.

Primers for the PCR totalled 60 Vbeta and 13 Jbeta. Assay used: immunoSEQ multiplex PCR; TCRdb lists only in-frame clones, some missing. This table holds some 170,000 clones, 75% to 85% found once. Between the trimmed V and J ends, which lost 1 base and 9 bases, there was a span of 13 bases. This CDR3 is 15 amino acids long. Germline CDR1 reads SGHTA; CDR2 reads FQGNSA. V and J are TRBV7-2 and TRBJ1-6; D gene uncertain. This TCR derives from a woman aged 18-30 years in good health and CMV-seropositive. Sequencing was carried out using PBMCs. The CDR3 here is CASSLGGWVGSPLHF. CDR3 nucleotides: TGTGCCAGCAGCTTAGGAGGGTGGGTGGGTTCACCCCTCCACTTT.